This T cell receptor (beta chain) stems from a study of T cell responses to AZD1222 COVID-19 vaccine. Overall study findings and caveats: Increases in Spike-specific TCR breadth and depth were seen after two AZD1222 doses. Targets within unmutated variant regions were reportedly found for nearly half of spike-specific TCRs. Clonal diversity may have been underestimated in mostly white British donors.

Some clones are missing from TCRdb's copy, which holds only in-frame ones; the method was immunoSEQ multiplex PCR. Of more than 70,000 clones in the sample, around 90% are singletons; the top ten hold roughly 5.1%. Remarks on this clone: Its antigen is not known.

This TCR derives from an adult in good health. This material consisted of peripheral blood, taken on day 0 of MenACWY control vaccination.

CDR3 nucleotide sequence: TGTGCCAGCAGTCCCAGGGACTACAATCAGCCCCAGCATTTT. This gives the protein CASSPRDYNQPQHF. The chain combines TRBV6-2 or TRBV6-3 with TRBJ1-5; possible D gene TRBD1, 5 bases. The CDR3 extends over 14 amino acids. CDR1 is MNHEY, CDR2 SVGEGT, per germline. The V gene lost 5 bases and the J gene lost 3 bases, with 11 bases spanning the gap.